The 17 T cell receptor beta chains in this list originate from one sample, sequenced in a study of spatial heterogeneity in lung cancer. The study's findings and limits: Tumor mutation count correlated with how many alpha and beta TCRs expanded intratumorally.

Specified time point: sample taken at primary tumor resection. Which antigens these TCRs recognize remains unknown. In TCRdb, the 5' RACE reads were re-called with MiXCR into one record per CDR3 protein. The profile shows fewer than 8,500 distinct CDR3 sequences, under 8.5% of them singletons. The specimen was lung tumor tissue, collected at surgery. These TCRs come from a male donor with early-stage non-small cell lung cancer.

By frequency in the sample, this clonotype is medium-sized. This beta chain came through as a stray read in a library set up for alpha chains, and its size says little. The CDR3 region is CASSGGTGQHNTEAFF. CDR3 bases: TGTGCCAGCAGTGGAGGAACGGGACAGCACAACACTGAAGCTTTCTTT. The chain has TRBV12-3 or TRBV12-4 and TRBJ1-1, with 7 bases lining up with TRBD1. V trimming: 5 bases; J trimming: 2 bases; junction bases outside the gene matches: 11. The CDR3 sequence is 16 residues long.

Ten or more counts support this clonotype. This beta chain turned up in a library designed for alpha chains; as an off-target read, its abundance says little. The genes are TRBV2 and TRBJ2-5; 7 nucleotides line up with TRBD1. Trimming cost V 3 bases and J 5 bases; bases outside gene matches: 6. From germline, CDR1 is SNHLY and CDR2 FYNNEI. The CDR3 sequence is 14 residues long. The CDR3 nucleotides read TGTGCCAGCAGTGAGACCGGGACAGTGGAGACCCAGTACTTC. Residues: CASSETGTVETQYF.

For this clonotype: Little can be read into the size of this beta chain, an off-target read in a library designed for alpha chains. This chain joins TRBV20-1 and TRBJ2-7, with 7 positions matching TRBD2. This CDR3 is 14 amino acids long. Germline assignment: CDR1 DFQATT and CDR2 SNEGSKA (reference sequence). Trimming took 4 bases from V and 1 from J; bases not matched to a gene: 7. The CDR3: CSAIDLAVSYEQYF. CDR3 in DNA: TGCAGTGCTATCGATCTAGCGGTATCCTACGAGCAGTACTTC.

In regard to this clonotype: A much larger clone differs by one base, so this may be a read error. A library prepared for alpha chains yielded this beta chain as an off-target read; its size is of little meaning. Here the CDR3 reads CASSQDPRYHEQYF. In nucleotides, the CDR3 is TGTGCCAGCAGCCAAGACCCCCGGTACCACGAGCAGTACTTC. This chain links TRBV3-1 with TRBJ2-7; D unresolved. The CDR3 loop spans 14 amino acids. CDR1 and CDR2 from the germline V gene are LGHDT and YNNKEL (reference sequence). V lost 0 bases and J 5 bases, leaving 11 bases between the germline ends.

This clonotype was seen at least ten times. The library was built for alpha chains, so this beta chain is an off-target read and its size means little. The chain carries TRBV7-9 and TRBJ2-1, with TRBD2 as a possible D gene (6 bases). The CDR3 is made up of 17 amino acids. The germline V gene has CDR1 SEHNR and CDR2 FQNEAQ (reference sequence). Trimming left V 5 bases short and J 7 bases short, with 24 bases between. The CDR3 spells CASSLDMGGGPLNEQFF. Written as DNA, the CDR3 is TGTGCCAGCAGCCTAGATATGGGGGGAGGCCCCCTAAATGAGCAGTTCTTC. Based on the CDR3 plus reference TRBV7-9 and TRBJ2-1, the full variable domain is DTGVSQNPRHKITKRGQNVTFRCDPISEHNRLYWYRQTLGQGPEFLTYFQNEAQLEKSRLLSDRFSAERPKGSFSTLEIQRTEQGDSAMYLCASSLDMGGGPLNEQFFGPGTRLTVL.

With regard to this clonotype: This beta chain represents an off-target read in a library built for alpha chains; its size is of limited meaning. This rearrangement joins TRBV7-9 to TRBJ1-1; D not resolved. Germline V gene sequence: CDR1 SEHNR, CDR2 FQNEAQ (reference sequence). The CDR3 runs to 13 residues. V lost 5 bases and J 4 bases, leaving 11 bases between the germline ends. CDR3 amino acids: CASSDGRATEAFF. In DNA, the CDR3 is TGTGCCAGCAGCGACGGGAGGGCCACTGAAGCTTTCTTT.

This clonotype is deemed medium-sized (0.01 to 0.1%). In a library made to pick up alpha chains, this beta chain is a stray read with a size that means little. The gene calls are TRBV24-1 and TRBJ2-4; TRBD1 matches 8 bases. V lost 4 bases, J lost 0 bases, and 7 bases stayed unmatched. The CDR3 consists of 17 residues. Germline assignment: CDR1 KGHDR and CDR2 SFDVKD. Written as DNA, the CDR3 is TGTGCCACCAGTGACTCCGGGACAGGTCTAGCCAAAAACATTCAGTACTTC. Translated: CATSDSGTGLAKNIQYF.

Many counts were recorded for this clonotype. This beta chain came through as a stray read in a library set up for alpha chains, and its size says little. The CDR3 spells CASSRGRAGLGETQYF. CDR3 bases: TGTGCCAGCAGCAGGGGTCGAGCGGGGCTCGGAGAGACCCAGTACTTC. V usage is TRBV9 and J usage is TRBJ2-5, with 7 bases matching TRBD2. Germline loops: CDR1 SGDLS, CDR2 YYNGEE. This CDR3 comprises 16 residues. The trim removed 4 bases at V and 4 bases at J, leaving 13 bases unmatched. The full variable domain, with the rest looked up from reference TRBV9 and TRBJ2-5, is DSGVTQTPKHLITATGQRVTLRCSPRSGDLSVYWYQQSLDQGLQFLIQYYNGEERAKGNILERFSAQQFPDLHSELNLSSLELGDSALYFCASSRGRAGLGETQYFGPGTRLLVL.

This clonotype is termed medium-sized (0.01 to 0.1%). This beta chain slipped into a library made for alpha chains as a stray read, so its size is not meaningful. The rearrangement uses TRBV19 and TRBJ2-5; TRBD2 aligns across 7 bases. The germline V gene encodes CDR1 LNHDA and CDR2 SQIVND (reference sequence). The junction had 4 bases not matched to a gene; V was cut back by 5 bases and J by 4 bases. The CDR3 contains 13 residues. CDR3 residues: CASSSSGGETQYF. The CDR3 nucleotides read TGTGCCAGTAGTTCATCGGGGGGAGAGACCCAGTACTTC.

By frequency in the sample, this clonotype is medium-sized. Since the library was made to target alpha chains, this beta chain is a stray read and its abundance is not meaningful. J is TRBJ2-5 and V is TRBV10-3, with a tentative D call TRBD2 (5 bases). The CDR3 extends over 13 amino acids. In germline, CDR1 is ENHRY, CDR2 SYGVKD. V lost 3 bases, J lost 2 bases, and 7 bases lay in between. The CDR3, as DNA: TGTGCCATCAGTGATTCGGGACAAGAGACCCAGTACTTC. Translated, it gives CAISDSGQETQYF.

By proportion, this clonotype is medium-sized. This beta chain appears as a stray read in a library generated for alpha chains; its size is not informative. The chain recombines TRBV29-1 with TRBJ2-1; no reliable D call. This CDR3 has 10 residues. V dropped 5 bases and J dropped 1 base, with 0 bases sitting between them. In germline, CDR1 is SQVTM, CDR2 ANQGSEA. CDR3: CSVSYNEQFF. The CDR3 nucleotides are TGCAGCGTTTCCTACAATGAGCAGTTCTTC.

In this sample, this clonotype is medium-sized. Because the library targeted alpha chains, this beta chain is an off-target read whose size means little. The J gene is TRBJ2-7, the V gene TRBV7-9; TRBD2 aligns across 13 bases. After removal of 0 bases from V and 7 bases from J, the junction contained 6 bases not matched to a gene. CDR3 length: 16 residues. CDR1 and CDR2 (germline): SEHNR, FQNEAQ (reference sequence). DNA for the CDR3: TGTGCCAGCAGCTTAGCCGGGACTAGCGGGACGGAAGAGCAGTACTTC. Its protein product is CASSLAGTSGTEEQYF.

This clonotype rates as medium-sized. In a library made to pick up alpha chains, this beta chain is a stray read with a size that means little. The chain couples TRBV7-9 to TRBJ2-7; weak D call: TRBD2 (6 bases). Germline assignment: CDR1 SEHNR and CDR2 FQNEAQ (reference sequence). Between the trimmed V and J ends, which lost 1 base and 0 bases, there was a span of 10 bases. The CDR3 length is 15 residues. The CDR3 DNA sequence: TGTGCCAGCAGCTTAGGGAGGGCGAGCTCCTACGAGCAGTACTTC. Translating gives CASSLGRASSYEQYF.

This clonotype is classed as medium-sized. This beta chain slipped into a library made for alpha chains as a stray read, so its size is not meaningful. CDR3 sequence: CSAGSGTNTDTQYF. CDR3 sequence (DNA): TGCAGTGCTGGGAGCGGGACCAACACAGATACGCAGTATTTT. J is TRBJ2-3 and V is TRBV20-1; TRBD2 matches at 7 bases. The ends lost 5 bases at V and 2 bases at J; junction bases unmatched: 7. Germline V gives CDR1 DFQATT, CDR2 SNEGSKA (reference sequence). CDR3 length: 14 residues.

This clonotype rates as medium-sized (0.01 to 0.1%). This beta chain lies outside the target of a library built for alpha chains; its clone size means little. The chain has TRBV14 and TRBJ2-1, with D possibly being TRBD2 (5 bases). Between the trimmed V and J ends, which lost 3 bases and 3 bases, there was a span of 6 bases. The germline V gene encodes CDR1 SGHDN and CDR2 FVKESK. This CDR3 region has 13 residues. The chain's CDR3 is CASSQGSYNEQFF. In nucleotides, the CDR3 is TGTGCCAGCAGCCAGGGGAGCTACAATGAGCAGTTCTTC.

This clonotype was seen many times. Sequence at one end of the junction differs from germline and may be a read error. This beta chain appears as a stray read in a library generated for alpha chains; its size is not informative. The CDR3 loop reads CASSLAGGAQHF. CDR3 coding DNA: TGTGCCAGCAGTTTAGCGGGGGGCGCCCAACATTTT. The chain links TRBV28 to TRBJ1-5, with a weak D call TRBD1 (6 bases). CDR3 size: 12 residues. Germline V gene lookup returns CDR1 MDHEN and CDR2 SYDVKM.

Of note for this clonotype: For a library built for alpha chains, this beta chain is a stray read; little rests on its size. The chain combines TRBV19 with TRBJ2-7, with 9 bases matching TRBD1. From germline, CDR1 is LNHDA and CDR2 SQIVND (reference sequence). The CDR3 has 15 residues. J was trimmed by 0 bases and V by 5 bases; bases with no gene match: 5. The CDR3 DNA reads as TGTGCCAGTAGTCCCGGACAGGGGCTCTCCTACGAGCAGTACTTC. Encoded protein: CASSPGQGLSYEQYF.